This T cell receptor beta chain originates from a study of cytomegalovirus exposure and HLA in healthy donors. The germline V and J ends were trimmed by 4 bases and 0 bases, with 7 bases remaining between them. This CDR3 is built from 13 residues. CDR1 is GTSNPN and CDR2 is SVGIG in the germline V gene (reference sequence). Study outcomes and limitations: With high specificity and sensitivity, the classifier reportedly diagnosed cytomegalovirus status. Listed as cytomegalovirus-associated were 150 to 200 TCR beta chains. Earlier analysis yielded a pattern in which most TCR beta V segments were productive about 90% or about 30% of the time.

A remark on this clone: Its target is unknown.

The PCR employed 60 Vbeta primers together with 13 Jbeta primers. Measured with immunoSEQ multiplex PCR; TCRdb has only the in-frame clones, and not every one. The data contain roughly 99,000 clones, roughly 72% of them singletons. The chain uses TRBV30 and TRBJ1-5; no clear D. The specimen was PBMCs. The receptor's source is a man aged 25 to 40 in good health and CMV-seronegative. DNA for the CDR3: TGTGCCTGGAACATCGATAGCAATCAGCCCCAGCATTTT. Its translation is CAWNIDSNQPQHF.